The clone carrying this T cell receptor beta chain was detected a few times. The data were obtained in a study of blood T cells in healthy people across ages. Combining a sample-barcoded 5' primer with a J-beta primer mix, a second PCR ran for roughly 6 to 12 cycles. TCRdb analysed the 5' RACE reads with MiXCR anew, one entry per CDR3 protein. Here the sample spans about 1.6 million distinct CDR3 sequences, about 31% being singletons. Unmatched junction bases numbered 17, after V lost 0 bases and J lost 3 bases. This CDR3 contains 20 residues. Germline V lookup: CDR1 SGHAT, CDR2 FQNNGV. Those donating, healthy Caucasian individuals from Russia, were aged roughly 6 to 95. Every donor contributed about 10 milliliters of peripheral blood by blood draw. Each sample had at least 7 million PBMCs isolated.

The chain carries TRBV11-2 and TRBJ1-2, with 9 bases aligning to TRBD1. The origin of this receptor is a young woman in good health. The sequenced sample consisted of blood. CDR3 residues: CASSLDQKGQGLANHYGYTF. The CDR3 DNA follows: TGTGCCAGCAGCTTAGACCAAAAGGGACAGGGACTCGCTAATCACTATGGCTACACCTTC.